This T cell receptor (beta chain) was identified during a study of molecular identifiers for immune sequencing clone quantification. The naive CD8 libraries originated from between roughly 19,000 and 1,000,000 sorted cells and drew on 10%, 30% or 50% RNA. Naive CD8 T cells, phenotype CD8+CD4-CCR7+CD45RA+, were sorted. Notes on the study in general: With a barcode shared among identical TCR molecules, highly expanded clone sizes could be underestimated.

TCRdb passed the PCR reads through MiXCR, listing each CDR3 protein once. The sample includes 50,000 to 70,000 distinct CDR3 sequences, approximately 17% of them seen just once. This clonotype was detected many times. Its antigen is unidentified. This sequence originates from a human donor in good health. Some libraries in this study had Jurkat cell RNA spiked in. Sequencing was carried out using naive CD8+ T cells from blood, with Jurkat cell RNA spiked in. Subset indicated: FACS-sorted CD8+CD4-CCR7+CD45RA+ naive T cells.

The CDR3 here is CASSQGVVAGGSSSYNEQFF. The DNA for the CDR3 is TGTGCCAGCAGCCAGGGAGTGGTAGCGGGAGGGTCTAGCTCCTACAATGAGCAGTTCTTC. The chain carries TRBV3-1 and TRBJ2-1, with 11 positions matching TRBD2. V lost 3 bases, J lost 0 bases, and 13 bases stayed unmatched. This CDR3 region has 20 residues. Germline V CDR1 and CDR2: LGHDT, YNNKEL (reference sequence).